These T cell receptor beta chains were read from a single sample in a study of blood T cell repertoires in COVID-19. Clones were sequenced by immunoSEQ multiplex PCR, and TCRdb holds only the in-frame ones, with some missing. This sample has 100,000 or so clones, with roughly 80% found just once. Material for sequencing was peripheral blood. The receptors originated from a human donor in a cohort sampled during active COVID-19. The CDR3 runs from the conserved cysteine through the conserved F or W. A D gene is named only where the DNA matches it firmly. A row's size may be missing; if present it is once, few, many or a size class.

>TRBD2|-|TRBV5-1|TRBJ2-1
TGCGCCAGCAGCCCCCAACTAGCGGGAGGGGGAGAGCAGTTCTTC
CASSPQLAGGGEQFF
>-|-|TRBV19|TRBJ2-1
TGTGCCAGTAGTATAGGTCCGCAGGGAACGGATGAGCAGTTCTTC
CASSIGPQGTDEQFF
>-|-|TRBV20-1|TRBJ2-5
TGCAGTGCTAGTGCATTCCGGGACATCCAAGAGACCCAGTACTTC
CSASAFRDIQETQYF
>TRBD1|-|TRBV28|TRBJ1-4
TGTGCCAGCAACGCCGCGGGACAGATTAATGAAAAACTGTTTTTT
CASNAAGQINEKLFF
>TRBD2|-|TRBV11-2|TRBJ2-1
TGTGCCAGCAGCTTAATTTATAGCGGGAGGGCTGATGAGCAGTTCTTC
CASSLIYSGRADEQFF
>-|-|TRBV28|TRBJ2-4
TGTGCCAGCAGTTTATCGCCCACTACGGCAAACATTCAGTACTTC
CASSLSPTTANIQYF
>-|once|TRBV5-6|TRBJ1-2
TGTGCCAGCAGCTTGACAGGACTAGCGGGCTACACCTTC
CASSLTGLAGYTF
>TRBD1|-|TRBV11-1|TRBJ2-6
TGTGCCAGCAGCTCCAACAGGGGAACTGGGGCCAACGTCCTGACTTTC
CASSSNRGTGANVLTF
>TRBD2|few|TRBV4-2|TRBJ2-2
TGTGCCAGCAGCCCCAGCGGGAGGGCGACCGGGGAGCTGTTTTTT
CASSPSGRATGELFF
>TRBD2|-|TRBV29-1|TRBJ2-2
TGCAGCGCCTCCGTGGGGGGGGGAAACACCGGGGAGCTGTTTTTT
CSASVGGGNTGELFF
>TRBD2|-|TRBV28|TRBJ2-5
TGTGCCAGCAGTTTCCAACCGGGACTAGCGGGAGCTGAGACCCAGTACTTC
CASSFQPGLAGAETQYF
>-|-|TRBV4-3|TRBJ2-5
TGCGCCAGCAGCCAAGAAATGGGCGAGACCCAGTACTTC
CASSQEMGETQYF
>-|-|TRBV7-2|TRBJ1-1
TGTGCCAGCAGCTTAGTGACGGGGGGCACTGAAGCTTTCTTT
CASSLVTGGTEAFF
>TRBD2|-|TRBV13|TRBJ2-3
TGTGCCAGCAGTCCGGGACTAGTCATAGATACGCAGTATTTT
CASSPGLVIDTQYF
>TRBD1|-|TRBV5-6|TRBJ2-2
TGTGCCAGCAGCTTCGGACAGGGGACCGGGGAGCTGTTTTTT
CASSFGQGTGELFF
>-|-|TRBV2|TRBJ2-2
TGTGCCAGCAGGGGAGCGGGCGTGAACACCGGGGAGCTGTTTTTT
CASRGAGVNTGELFF